Shown below are 14 T cell receptor beta chains from a single sample sequenced in a study of blood T cell repertoires in COVID-19. TCRdb's copy holds only in-frame clones and misses some; the assay was immunoSEQ multiplex PCR. Found here are hundreds of thousands of clones, under 95% of them singletons; the top ten hold roughly 3.5%. What was sequenced was peripheral blood. All receptors derive from a woman aged 18 to 35 who had recovered from COVID-19.

The chain links TRBV5-6 to TRBJ2-5; 7 bases align to TRBD2. Germline-derived CDR1 and CDR2 are SGHDT and YYEEEE. The CDR3 covers 13 residues. V gave up 7 bases and J gave up 5 bases; unmatched junction bases: 8. As DNA, the CDR3 is TGTGCCAGCGGGGTTTGGGAGGGGGAGACCCAGTACTTC. Protein product: CASGVWEGETQYF.

This clone was recorded once. The genes are TRBV7-2 and TRBJ2-3, with 14 bases identical to TRBD2. The V gene end was trimmed by 1 base and the J gene end by 4 bases; junction bases not matched to a gene: 4. From germline, CDR1 is SGHTA and CDR2 FQGNSA. The CDR3 totals 17 residues. The CDR3 loop is CASSLVGTSGSPDTQYF. For the CDR3, the DNA is TGTGCCAGCAGCTTAGTAGGGACTAGCGGGAGTCCAGATACGCAGTATTTT.

The chain employs TRBV6-2 or TRBV6-3 and TRBJ2-7; D perhaps matches TRBD1 (6 bases). Germline assignment: CDR1 MNHEY and CDR2 SVGEGT. There are 15 residues in the CDR3. V lost 2 bases and J 7 bases, leaving 18 bases between the germline ends. Here the CDR3 reads CASSYVTGRVREQYV. For the CDR3, the DNA is TGTGCCAGCAGTTACGTGACAGGTCGTGTGAGGGAGCAGTACGTC.

The rearrangement joins TRBV30 to TRBJ2-7; the match to TRBD1 covers 10 bases. Germline CDR1 GTSNPN, CDR2 SVGIG (reference sequence). V dropped 2 bases and J dropped 5; count of bases not matched to a gene: 3. This CDR3 is 13 amino acids long. The CDR3 loop is CAWSSDRGHEQYV. CDR3 bases: TGTGCCTGGAGTTCAGACAGGGGGCACGAGCAGTACGTC.

The rearrangement joins TRBV5-4 to TRBJ2-3; TRBD1 matches at 7 bases. Losses at the gene ends were 3 bases for V and 4 bases for J; bases not matched to a gene: 8. The V gene's germline CDR1 is SGHNT and CDR2 YYREEE (reference sequence). The CDR3 contains 15 residues. CDR3 bases: TGTGCCAGCAGCTCTTCAGGGGGTTTCCCAGATACGCAGTATTTT. Translated, it gives CASSSSGGFPDTQYF.

This chain links TRBV19 with TRBJ1-1; D is perhaps TRBD1 (5 bases). This CDR3 region has 18 residues. Germline-derived CDR1 and CDR2 are LNHDA and SQIVND (reference sequence). With 1 base removed from V and 1 base from J, the gap between germline ends came to 19 bases. The CDR3 DNA is TGTGCCAGTAGTATAGGGGCGCGGCTCCTCAGGGCGAACACTGAAGCTTTCTTT. Translating it yields CASSIGARLLRANTEAFF.

The chain is built from TRBV7-2 and TRBJ2-3, with TRBD2 as a possible D gene (5 bases). Trimming removed 5 bases from V and 8 bases from J, with 20 bases in between. The germline CDR1 and CDR2 sequences are SGHTA and FQGNSA. There are 15 residues in the CDR3. The CDR3 reads CASSPERPGARTQYF. CDR3 nucleotide sequence: TGTGCCAGCAGCCCCGAGCGGCCCGGAGCCCGTACGCAGTATTTT.

This chain links TRBV10-3 with TRBJ1-1; D gene uncertain. CDR1 is ENHRY, CDR2 SYGVKD, per germline. Trimming shortened V by 0 bases and J by 6 bases, and 20 bases separated the two germline ends. CDR3 length equals 17 residues. The CDR3 spells CAISESRAVRGFAEAFF. CDR3 coding DNA: TGTGCCATCAGTGAGTCGAGGGCGGTCAGAGGGTTTGCTGAAGCTTTCTTT.

This clone occurred once. This sequence joins TRBV27 and TRBJ2-2; 7 positions agree with TRBD2. CDR1 and CDR2 from the germline V gene are MNHEY and SMNVEV (reference sequence). The CDR3 consists of 17 residues. Trimming took 6 bases from V and 1 from J; bases not matched to a gene: 11. The CDR3 protein is CASSRWGGSGNTGELFF. CDR3 sequence (DNA): TGTGCCAGCAGCCGGTGGGGCGGGAGCGGGAACACCGGGGAGCTGTTTTTT.

V and J are TRBV5-1 and TRBJ2-1; 9 bases fit TRBD2. V trimming: 0 bases; J trimming: 7 bases; junction bases outside the gene matches: 5. The CDR3 is 15 amino acids. CDR1 and CDR2 from the germline V gene are SGHRS and YFSETQ. The DNA of the CDR3 is TGCGCCAGCAGCTTGGCCCAAACTAGCGGGAATGAGCAGTTCTTC. Translating it yields CASSLAQTSGNEQFF.

V is TRBV9 and J is TRBJ2-5, with 10 bases fitting TRBD1. The CDR3 runs to 16 residues. Trimming removed 3 bases from V and 2 bases from J; junction bases left unmatched: 7. Germline CDR1 and CDR2: SGDLS and YYNGEE. The CDR3 coding sequence is TGTGCCAGCAGCGCGGAGGGACAGGGGAGGCAAGAGACCCAGTACTTC. Its protein is CASSAEGQGRQETQYF.

The chain is built from TRBV6-5 and TRBJ2-1; 8 bases align to TRBD1. J lost 6 bases, V lost 4 bases, and 5 bases had no gene match. CDR1 is MNHEY and CDR2 is SVGAGI in the germline V gene. The CDR3 extends over 14 amino acids. CDR3 coding DNA: TGTGCCAGCAGTTTCAGGGGGCGTGCCAATGAGCAGTTCTTC. Amino acid sequence: CASSFRGRANEQFF.

J is TRBJ1-3 and V is TRBV19; TRBD1 is a possible D gene (6 bases). In germline, CDR1 is LNHDA, CDR2 SQIVND (reference sequence). Trimming removed 3 bases at V and 0 bases at J, with 18 bases between. This CDR3 contains 18 residues. As DNA, the CDR3 is TGTGCCAGTAGTATCCCCTTCGACAGGCCTTACTCTGGAAACACCATATATTTT. Amino acid sequence: CASSIPFDRPYSGNTIYF.

The chain combines TRBV7-2 with TRBJ2-1; 9 bases line up with TRBD2. The CDR3 is 15 amino acids. With 5 bases clipped from V and 5 bases from J, the junction kept 7 bases outside the gene matches. The germline CDR1 and CDR2 sequences are SGHTA and FQGNSA. CDR3: CASSPRLAANNEQFF. DNA of the CDR3: TGTGCCAGCAGCCCAAGACTAGCGGCTAACAATGAGCAGTTCTTC.